This TCR beta chain was obtained from a study of shared clonotypes between healthy human individuals. Study-wide context: CD4 naive and memory got three plates each, CD8 naive two, CD8 memory one. Study-level results: Donor scarcity curtailed the genetic and exposure-history diversity represented herein. Measured sharing among donors was expected to vary with sequencing depth. Naive subsets, compared against memory subsets, generally had larger estimated richness values.

This clone has more than one count but fewer than ten. The antigen remains undetermined. This table comes from immunoSEQ multiplex PCR, and its TCRdb copy is limited to in-frame clones, with some not included. The data contain about 980,000 clones, less than 85% of them singletons. Trimming took off 3 bases at V and 6 bases at J, with 7 bases between the two ends. This CDR3 has 12 residues. Germline CDR1 SGHNT, CDR2 YYREEE (reference sequence). Sequencing was carried out using memory CD4+ T cells sorted from blood. Specified subset: CD45RA-negative fraction. The chain links TRBV5-4 to TRBJ2-4; weak D call: TRBD1 (6 bases). This TCR was recovered from a man aged 18 to 30 in good health. CDR3 DNA sequence: TGTGCCAGCAGCTCGGACAGAAACATTCAGTACTTC. Its translation: CASSSDRNIQYF.